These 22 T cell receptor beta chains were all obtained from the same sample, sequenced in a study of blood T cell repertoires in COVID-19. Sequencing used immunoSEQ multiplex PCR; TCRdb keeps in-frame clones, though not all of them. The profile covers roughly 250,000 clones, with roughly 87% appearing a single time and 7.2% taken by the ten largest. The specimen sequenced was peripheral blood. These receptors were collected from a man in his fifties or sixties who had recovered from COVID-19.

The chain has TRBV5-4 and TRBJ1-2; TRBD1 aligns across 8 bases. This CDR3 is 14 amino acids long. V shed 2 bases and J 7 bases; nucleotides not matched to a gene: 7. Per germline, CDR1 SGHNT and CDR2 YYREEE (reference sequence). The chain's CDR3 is CASSFEQGVGGYTF. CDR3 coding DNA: TGTGCCAGCAGCTTCGAACAGGGGGTCGGTGGCTACACCTTC.

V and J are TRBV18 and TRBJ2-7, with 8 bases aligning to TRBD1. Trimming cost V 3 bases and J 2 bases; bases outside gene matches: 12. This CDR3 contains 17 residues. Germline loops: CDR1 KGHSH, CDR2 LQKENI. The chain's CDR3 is CASSPPPGTGLTYEQYF. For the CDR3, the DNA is TGTGCCAGCTCACCGCCGCCGGGGACAGGACTCACCTACGAGCAGTACTTC.

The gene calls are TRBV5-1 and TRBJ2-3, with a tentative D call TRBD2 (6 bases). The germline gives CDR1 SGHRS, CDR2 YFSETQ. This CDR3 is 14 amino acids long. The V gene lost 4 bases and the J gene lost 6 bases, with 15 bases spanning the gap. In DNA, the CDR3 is TGCGCCAGCAGCCAGGACTACTCCGGGGATACGCAGTATTTT. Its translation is CASSQDYSGDTQYF.

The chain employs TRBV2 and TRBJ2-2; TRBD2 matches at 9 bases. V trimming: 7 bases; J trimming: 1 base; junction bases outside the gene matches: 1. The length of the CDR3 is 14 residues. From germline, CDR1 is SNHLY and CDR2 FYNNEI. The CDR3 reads CASKTSGNTGELFF. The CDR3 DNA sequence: TGTGCCAGCAAGACTAGCGGGAACACCGGGGAGCTGTTTTTT.

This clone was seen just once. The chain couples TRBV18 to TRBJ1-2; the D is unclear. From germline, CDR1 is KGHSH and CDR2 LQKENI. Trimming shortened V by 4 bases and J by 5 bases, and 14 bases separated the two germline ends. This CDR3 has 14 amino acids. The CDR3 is CASSRADSLYGYTF. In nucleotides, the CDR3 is TGTGCCAGCTCACGAGCCGACTCATTATATGGCTACACCTTC. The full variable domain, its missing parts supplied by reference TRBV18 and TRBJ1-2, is NAGVMQNPRHLVRRRGQEARLRCSPMKGHSHVYWYRQLPEEGLKFMVYLQKENIIDESGMPKERFSAEFPKEGPSILRIQQVVRGDSAAYFCASSRADSLYGYTFGSGTRLTVV.

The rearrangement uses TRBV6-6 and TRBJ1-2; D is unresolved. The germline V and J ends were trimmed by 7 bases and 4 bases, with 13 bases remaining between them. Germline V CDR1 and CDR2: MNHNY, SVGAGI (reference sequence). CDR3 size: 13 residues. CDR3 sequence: CASTPGRGYGYTF. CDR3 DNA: TGTGCCAGCACTCCCGGTCGGGGCTATGGCTACACCTTC.

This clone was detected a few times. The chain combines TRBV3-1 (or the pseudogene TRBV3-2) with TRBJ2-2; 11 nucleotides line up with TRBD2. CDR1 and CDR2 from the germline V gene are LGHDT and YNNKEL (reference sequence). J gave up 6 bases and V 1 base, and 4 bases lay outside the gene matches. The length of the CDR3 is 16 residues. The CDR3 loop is CASSQGTSGFAGELFF. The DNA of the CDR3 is TGTGCCAGCAGCCAAGGGACTAGCGGGTTTGCCGGGGAGCTGTTTTTT.

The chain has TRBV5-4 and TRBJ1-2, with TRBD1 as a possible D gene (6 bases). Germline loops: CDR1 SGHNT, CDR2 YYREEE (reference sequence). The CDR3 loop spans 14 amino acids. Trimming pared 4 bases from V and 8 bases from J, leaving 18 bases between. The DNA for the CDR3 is TGTGCCAGCAGCCAGACAGGAATTCTTTCGGGCTACACCTTC. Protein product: CASSQTGILSGYTF.

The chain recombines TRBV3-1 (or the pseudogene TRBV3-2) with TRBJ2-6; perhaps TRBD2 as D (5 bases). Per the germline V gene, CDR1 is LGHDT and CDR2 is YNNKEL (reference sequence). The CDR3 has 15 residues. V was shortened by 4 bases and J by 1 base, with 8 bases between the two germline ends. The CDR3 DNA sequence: TGTGCCAGCAGCCTCCGGGGTTCTGGGGCCAACGTCCTGACTTTC. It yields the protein CASSLRGSGANVLTF.

CDR3 bases: TGTGCCAGCAGGAGGGACAAGGGCGGCGAGCAGTACGTC. This sequence encodes CASRRDKGGEQYV. J is TRBJ2-7 and V is TRBV2, with D perhaps matching TRBD1 (6 bases). The germline CDR1 and CDR2 sequences are SNHLY and FYNNEI. The CDR3 is 13 amino acids. V dropped 6 bases and J dropped 6 bases, with 15 bases sitting between them.

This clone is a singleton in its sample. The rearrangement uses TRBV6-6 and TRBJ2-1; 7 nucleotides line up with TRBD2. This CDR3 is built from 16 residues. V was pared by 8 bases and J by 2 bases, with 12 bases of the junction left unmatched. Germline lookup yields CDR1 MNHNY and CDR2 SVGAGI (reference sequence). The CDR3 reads CASGSWGGTTYNEQFF. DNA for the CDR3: TGTGCCAGCGGTTCGTGGGGAGGGACCACCTACAATGAGCAGTTCTTC.

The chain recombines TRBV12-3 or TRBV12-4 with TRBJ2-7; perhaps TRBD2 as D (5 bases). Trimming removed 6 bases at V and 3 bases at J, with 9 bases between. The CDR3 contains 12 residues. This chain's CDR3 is CASSKDFYEQYF. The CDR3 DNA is TGTGCCAGCAGCAAGGACTTCTACGAGCAGTACTTC.

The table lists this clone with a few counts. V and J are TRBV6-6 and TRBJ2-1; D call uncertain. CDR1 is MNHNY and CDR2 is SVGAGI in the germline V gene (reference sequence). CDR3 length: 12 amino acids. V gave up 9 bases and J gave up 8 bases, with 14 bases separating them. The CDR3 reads CARYTTSDEQFF. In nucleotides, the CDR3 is TGTGCCAGATATACCACCAGCGATGAGCAGTTCTTC.

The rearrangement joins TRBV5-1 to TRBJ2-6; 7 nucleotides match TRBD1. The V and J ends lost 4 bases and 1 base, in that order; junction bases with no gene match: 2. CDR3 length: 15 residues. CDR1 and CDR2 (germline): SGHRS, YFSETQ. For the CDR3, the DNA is TGCGCCAGCAGCGCGACAGGGTCTGGGGCCAACGTCCTGACTTTC. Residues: CASSATGSGANVLTF.

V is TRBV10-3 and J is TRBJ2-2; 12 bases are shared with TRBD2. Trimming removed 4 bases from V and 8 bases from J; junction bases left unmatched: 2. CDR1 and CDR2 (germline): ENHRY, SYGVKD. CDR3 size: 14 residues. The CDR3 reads CAISGLAGVGELFF. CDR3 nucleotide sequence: TGTGCCATCAGTGGACTAGCGGGGGTAGGGGAGCTGTTTTTT.

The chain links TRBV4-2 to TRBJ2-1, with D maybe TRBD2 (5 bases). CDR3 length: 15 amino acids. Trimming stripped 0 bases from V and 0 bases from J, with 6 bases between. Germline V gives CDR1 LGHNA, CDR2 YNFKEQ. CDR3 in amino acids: CASSQEGSSYNEQFF. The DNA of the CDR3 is TGTGCCAGCAGCCAAGAGGGGAGCTCCTACAATGAGCAGTTCTTC.

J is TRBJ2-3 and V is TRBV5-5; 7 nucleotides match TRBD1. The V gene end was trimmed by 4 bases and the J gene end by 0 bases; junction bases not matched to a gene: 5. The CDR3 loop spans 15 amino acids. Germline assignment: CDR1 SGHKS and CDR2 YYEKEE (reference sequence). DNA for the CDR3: TGTGCCAGCAGCACACTACAGGGGAGCACAGATACGCAGTATTTT. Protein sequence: CASSTLQGSTDTQYF.

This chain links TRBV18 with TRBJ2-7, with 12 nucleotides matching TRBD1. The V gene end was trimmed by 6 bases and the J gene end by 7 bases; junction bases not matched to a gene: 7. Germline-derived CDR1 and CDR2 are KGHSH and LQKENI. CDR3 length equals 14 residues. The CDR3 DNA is TGTGCCAGCTCGGGGACAGGGGGCGCGGAAGAGCAGTACTTC. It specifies CASSGTGGAEEQYF.

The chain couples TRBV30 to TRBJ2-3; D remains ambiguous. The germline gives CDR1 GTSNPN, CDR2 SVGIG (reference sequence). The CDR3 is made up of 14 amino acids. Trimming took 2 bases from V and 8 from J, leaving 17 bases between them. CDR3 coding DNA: TGTGCCTGGAGTATGAGTCACCGGGTTGGTACGCAGTATTTT. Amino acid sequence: CAWSMSHRVGTQYF.

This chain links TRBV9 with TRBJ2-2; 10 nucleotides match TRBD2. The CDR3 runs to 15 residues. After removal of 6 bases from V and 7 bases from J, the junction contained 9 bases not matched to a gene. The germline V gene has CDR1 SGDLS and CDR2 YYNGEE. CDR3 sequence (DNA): TGTGCCAGCAAGTCAAGCGGGGGGGCAAACGGGGAGCTGTTTTTT. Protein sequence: CASKSSGGANGELFF.

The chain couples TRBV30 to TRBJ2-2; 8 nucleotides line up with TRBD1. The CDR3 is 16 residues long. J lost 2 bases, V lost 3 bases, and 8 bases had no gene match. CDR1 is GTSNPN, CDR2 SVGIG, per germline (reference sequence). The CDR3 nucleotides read TGTGCCTGGAGGTTCCGGGACAGGATAAACACCGGGGAGCTGTTTTTT. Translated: CAWRFRDRINTGELFF.

Written as DNA, the CDR3 is TGTGCCAGCAGCTGGACAGGGGTACGTACTTACAATGAGCAGTTCTTC. Its translation: CASSWTGVRTYNEQFF. The J gene is TRBJ2-1, the V gene TRBV3-1 (or the pseudogene TRBV3-2), with 9 bases aligning to TRBD1. Germline V gene lookup returns CDR1 LGHDT and CDR2 YNNKEL (reference sequence). With 5 bases clipped from V and 4 bases from J, the junction kept 9 bases outside the gene matches. The CDR3 is 16 residues long.